This T cell receptor beta chain was identified in a study of shared T cell receptors in the human thymus. Some clones are missing from TCRdb's copy, which holds only in-frame ones; the method was immunoSEQ multiplex PCR. The data hold 600,000 to 900,000 clones, with approximately 85% observed a single time. The CDR3 loop spans 14 amino acids. The V end was cut by 2 bases, the J end by 6 bases, with 12 bases between. The germline CDR1 and CDR2 sequences are SGHTA and FQGNSA. These data were likewise used in another study, on human thymus T cells.

The sample was thymocytes. The genes are TRBV7-2 and TRBJ2-3; perhaps TRBD1 as D (6 bases). The sequence derives from a girl under three years old with a congenital heart defect. For the CDR3, the DNA is TGTGCCAGCAGCTTAAACAGGGACGCGGATACGCAGTATTTT. It specifies CASSLNRDADTQYF.